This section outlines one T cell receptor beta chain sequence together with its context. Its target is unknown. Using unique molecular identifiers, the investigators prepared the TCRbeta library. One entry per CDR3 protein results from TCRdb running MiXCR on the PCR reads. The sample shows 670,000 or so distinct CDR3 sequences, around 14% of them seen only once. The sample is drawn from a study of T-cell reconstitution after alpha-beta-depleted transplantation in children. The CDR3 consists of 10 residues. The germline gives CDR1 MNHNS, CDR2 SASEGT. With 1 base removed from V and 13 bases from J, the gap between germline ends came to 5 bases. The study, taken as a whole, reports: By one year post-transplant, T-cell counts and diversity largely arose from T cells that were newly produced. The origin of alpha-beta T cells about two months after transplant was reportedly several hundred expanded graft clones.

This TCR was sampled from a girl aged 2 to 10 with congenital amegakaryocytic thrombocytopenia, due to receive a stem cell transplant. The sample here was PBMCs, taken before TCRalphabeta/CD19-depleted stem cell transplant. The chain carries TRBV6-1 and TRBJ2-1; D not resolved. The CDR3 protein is CASSEGDQFF. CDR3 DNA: TGTGCCAGCAGTGAAGGGGATCAGTTCTTC.